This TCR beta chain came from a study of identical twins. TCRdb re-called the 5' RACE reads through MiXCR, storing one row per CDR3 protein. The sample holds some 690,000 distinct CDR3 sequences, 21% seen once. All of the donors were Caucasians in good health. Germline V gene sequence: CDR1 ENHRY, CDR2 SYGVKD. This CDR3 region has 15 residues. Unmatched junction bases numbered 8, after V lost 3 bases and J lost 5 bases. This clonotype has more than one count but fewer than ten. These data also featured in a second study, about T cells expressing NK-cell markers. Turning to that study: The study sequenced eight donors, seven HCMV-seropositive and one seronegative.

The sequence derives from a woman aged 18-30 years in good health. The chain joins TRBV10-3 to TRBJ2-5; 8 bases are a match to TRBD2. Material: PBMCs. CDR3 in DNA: TGTGCCATCAGTGATACGCGGGAGGCCCGGGAGACCCAGTACTTC. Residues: CAISDTREARETQYF.